These 17 T cell receptor beta chains were all obtained from the same sample, sequenced in a study of cytomegalovirus exposure and HLA in healthy donors. Vbeta (60) and Jbeta (13) primers were used in the PCR. Here immunoSEQ multiplex PCR was the method, and the copy in TCRdb shows in-frame clones only, minus some. The sample consists of just under 95,000 clones, over 70% of them appearing once. Sequencing was done on a sample of PBMCs. The receptors shown here come from a man between 50 and 59 years old in good health and CMV-seropositive.

V and J are TRBV7-2 and TRBJ1-2; perhaps TRBD1 as D (5 bases). The germline V gene has CDR1 SGHTA and CDR2 FQGNSA. V gave up 6 bases and J gave up 2 bases, with 13 bases separating them. The CDR3 length is 14 residues. The CDR3 loop is CASSNLGQNYGYTF. In DNA form, the CDR3 reads TGTGCCAGCAGTAATCTGGGGCAGAACTATGGCTACACCTTC. Full variable domain (rest looked up from reference TRBV7-2 and TRBJ1-2): GAGVSQSPSNKVTEKGKDVELRCDPISGHTALYWYRQSLGQGLEFLIYFQGNSAPDKSGLPSDRFSAERTGGSVSTLTIQRTQQEDSAVYLCASSNLGQNYGYTFGSGTRLTVV.

CDR3 in amino acids: CASSQGQGNEKLFF. CDR3 nucleotide sequence: TGTGCCAGCAGCCAAGGACAGGGAAATGAAAAACTGTTTTTT. The V gene is TRBV7-9, the J gene TRBJ1-4; 8 bases align to TRBD1. CDR1 and CDR2 from the germline V gene are SEHNR and FQNEAQ (reference sequence). There are 14 residues in the CDR3. J was trimmed by 5 bases and V by 5 bases; bases with no gene match: 4.

The chain uses TRBV5-1 and TRBJ2-3, with 8 bases aligning to TRBD2. Germline assignment: CDR1 SGHRS and CDR2 YFSETQ. This CDR3 contains 15 residues. V lost 0 bases and J lost 3; bases outside the gene matches: 3. CDR3 coding DNA: TGCGCCAGCAGCTTGGTGGCTAGCGGGACAGATACGCAGTATTTT. Encoded protein: CASSLVASGTDTQYF.

The chain couples TRBV7-2 to TRBJ2-7; D unclear. This CDR3 contains 15 residues. Germline-derived CDR1 and CDR2 are SGHTA and FQGNSA. Deletions cut 5 bases from V and 0 bases from J, with 14 bases between. The CDR3 loop reads CASSQTGSGSYEQYF. CDR3 DNA sequence: TGTGCCAGCAGCCAAACTGGCTCGGGCTCCTACGAGCAGTACTTC.

The CDR3 spells CASSQIRGPVYEQYF. DNA of the CDR3: TGTGCCAGCAGCCAGATTAGGGGGCCAGTCTACGAGCAGTACTTC. The chain combines TRBV4-2 with TRBJ2-7; 7 bases agree with TRBD1. Germline V gene lookup returns CDR1 LGHNA and CDR2 YNFKEQ. The CDR3 extends over 15 amino acids. The V and J ends lost 3 bases and 3 bases, in that order; junction bases with no gene match: 8.

The chain is built from TRBV5-4 and TRBJ2-3; 11 nucleotides line up with TRBD2. V was clipped by 4 bases and J by 2 bases; unmatched bases: 6. The CDR3 spans 16 residues. The germline CDR1 and CDR2 sequences are SGHNT and YYREEE (reference sequence). CDR3 sequence: CASSIALAGDTDTQYF. The CDR3 DNA follows: TGTGCCAGCAGCATTGCACTAGCGGGGGACACAGATACGCAGTATTTT.

This rearrangement joins TRBV30 to TRBJ2-5; 7 bases are shared with TRBD2. V shed 0 bases, J shed 5 bases, and the junction held 3 bases outside the gene matches. The CDR3 covers 13 residues. Per germline, CDR1 GTSNPN and CDR2 SVGIG (reference sequence). The CDR3 bases are TGTGCCTGGAGTGTACTCGGGAGGGAGACCCAGTACTTC. It is translated as CAWSVLGRETQYF.

The chain is built from TRBV28 and TRBJ1-4; TRBD1 is a possible D gene (5 bases). Germline assignment: CDR1 MDHEN and CDR2 SYDVKM. Deletions cut 9 bases from V and 4 bases from J, with 12 bases between. The CDR3 is 13 amino acids. The CDR3 coding sequence is TGTGCCAGTCGACAGAGCGTTAATGAAAAACTGTTTTTT. It specifies CASRQSVNEKLFF.

The chain employs TRBV19 and TRBJ1-5; D remains unclear. CDR3 size: 14 residues. Trimming removed 6 bases from V and 4 bases from J, with 13 bases in between. Germline lookup yields CDR1 LNHDA and CDR2 SQIVND (reference sequence). This CDR3 reads CASRGEGQNQPQHF. CDR3 bases: TGTGCCAGTAGGGGCGAGGGCCAGAATCAGCCCCAGCATTTT. Full variable domain (missing parts from reference TRBV19 and TRBJ1-5): DGGITQSPKYLFRKEGQNVTLSCEQNLNHDAMYWYRQDPGQGLRLIYYSQIVNDFQKGDIAEGYSVSREKKESFPLTVTSAQKNPTAFYLCASRGEGQNQPQHFGDGTRLSIL.

The CDR3 loop is CASRPGQGNTEAFF. CDR3 coding DNA: TGTGCCAGCAGACCGGGACAGGGAAACACTGAAGCTTTCTTT. The V call is TRBV6-6, the J call TRBJ1-1; TRBD1 matches at 9 bases. CDR3 length: 14 residues. The germline V gene has CDR1 MNHNY and CDR2 SVGAGI (reference sequence). Trimming removed 6 bases from V and 2 bases from J; junction bases left unmatched: 4.

The chain links TRBV5-1 to TRBJ1-4; a possible D gene is TRBD1 (6 bases). The germline V gene encodes CDR1 SGHRS and CDR2 YFSETQ. V dropped 4 bases and J dropped 4 bases, with 11 bases sitting between them. The CDR3 totals 14 residues. CDR3 coding DNA: TGCGCCAGCAGCAATGACAGGAGTAATGAAAAACTGTTTTTT. This sequence encodes CASSNDRSNEKLFF.

The genes are TRBV9 and TRBJ1-4; 9 positions agree with TRBD1. Losses at the gene ends were 3 bases for V and 6 bases for J; bases not matched to a gene: 6. From germline, CDR1 is SGDLS and CDR2 YYNGEE. The length of the CDR3 is 15 residues. As DNA, the CDR3 is TGTGCCAGCAGCGAACGGGACAGGGCCGATGAAAAACTGTTTTTT. This gives the protein CASSERDRADEKLFF.

The chain employs TRBV27 and TRBJ2-5, with D maybe TRBD2 (5 bases). Trimming pared 2 bases from V and 3 bases from J, leaving 7 bases between. CDR3 length: 13 amino acids. The V gene's germline CDR1 is MNHEY and CDR2 SMNVEV (reference sequence). The CDR3 here is CASSLRRKETQYF. The CDR3 bases are TGTGCCAGCAGTTTAAGGAGGAAAGAGACCCAGTACTTC.

The rearrangement uses TRBV5-1 and TRBJ2-1; 15 bases are a match to TRBD2. From germline, CDR1 is SGHRS and CDR2 YFSETQ. The length of the CDR3 is 16 residues. With V trimmed by 4 bases and J by 8 bases, 7 bases remained unmatched. The CDR3 loop is CASSRRTSGGVDEQFF. The CDR3 DNA is TGCGCCAGCAGCCGCAGGACTAGCGGGGGGGTAGATGAGCAGTTCTTC. The full variable domain, in which reference TRBV5-1 and TRBJ2-1 provide the parts outside the CDR3, is KAGVTQTPRYLIKTRGQQVTLSCSPISGHRSVSWYQQTPGQGLQFLFEYFSETQRNKGNFPGRFSGRQFSNSRSEMNVSTLELGDSALYLCASSRRTSGGVDEQFFGPGTRLTVL.

The gene calls are TRBV28 and TRBJ1-3, with D hard to call. The germline V and J ends were trimmed by 9 bases and 2 bases, with 14 bases remaining between them. This CDR3 spans 14 amino acids. Germline assignment: CDR1 MDHEN and CDR2 SYDVKM. As DNA, the CDR3 is TGTGCCAGTGCGGGTCAAACCACTGGAAACACCATATATTTT. Translated: CASAGQTTGNTIYF.

The chain employs TRBV28 and TRBJ2-7, with D maybe TRBD1 (6 bases). The V gene lost 5 bases and the J gene lost 4 bases, with 15 bases spanning the gap. The CDR3 length is 14 residues. Germline V gene data show CDR1 as MDHEN and CDR2 as SYDVKM. CDR3 sequence: CASSLPGQNYEQYF. CDR3 coding DNA: TGTGCCAGCAGTCTACCGGGACAAAATTACGAGCAGTACTTC.

This chain connects TRBV13 to TRBJ1-6, with D unclear. Germline CDR1 is PRHDT and CDR2 is FYEKMQ (reference sequence). The ends were cut back, 3 bases at V and 0 bases at J, with 9 bases in the middle. The CDR3 is 16 amino acids. The CDR3 region has the DNA TGTGCCAGCAGCTTTGGGTCAGGCTCCTATAATTCACCCCTCCACTTT. It translates to CASSFGSGSYNSPLHF. Supplemented by reference TRBV13 and TRBJ1-6, the full variable domain reads AAGVIQSPRHLIKEKRETATLKCYPIPRHDTVYWYQQGPGQDPQFLISFYEKMQSDKGSIPDRFSAQQFSDYHSELNMSSLELGDSALYFCASSFGSGSYNSPLHFGNGTRLTVT.